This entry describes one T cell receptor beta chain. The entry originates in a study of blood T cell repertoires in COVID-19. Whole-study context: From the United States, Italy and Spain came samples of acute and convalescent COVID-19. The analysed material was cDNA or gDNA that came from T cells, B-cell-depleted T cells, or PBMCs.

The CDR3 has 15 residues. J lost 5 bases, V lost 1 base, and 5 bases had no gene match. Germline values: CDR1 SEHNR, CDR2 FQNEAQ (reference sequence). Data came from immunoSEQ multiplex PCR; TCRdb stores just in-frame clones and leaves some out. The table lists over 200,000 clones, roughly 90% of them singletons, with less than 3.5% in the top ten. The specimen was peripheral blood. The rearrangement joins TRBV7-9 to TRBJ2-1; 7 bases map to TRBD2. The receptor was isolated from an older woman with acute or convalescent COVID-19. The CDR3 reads CASSLGSSGHNEQFF. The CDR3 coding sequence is TGTGCCAGCAGCTTAGGCTCTAGCGGACACAATGAGCAGTTCTTC.